This T cell receptor beta chain was obtained from a study of T-cell reconstitution after alpha-beta-depleted transplantation in children. J lost 4 bases, V lost 2 bases, and 4 bases had no gene match. Germline assignment: CDR1 ENHRY and CDR2 SYGVKD. CDR3 length: 14 residues. The table lists this clonotype with many counts. This sample's TCRbeta library carried unique molecular identifier barcodes. TCRdb re-called the PCR reads with MiXCR, one entry per CDR3 protein. Here the sample spans some 590,000 distinct CDR3 sequences, 10% being singletons. The chain is built from TRBV10-3 and TRBJ1-1, with 7 bases aligning to TRBD1. This TCR came from a human donor who donated a stem cell graft to a child with acute myeloid leukemia. Here the sequenced sample was PBMCs from the stem cell graft donor, taken from the stem cell graft. Here the CDR3 reads CAISEGGQVTEAFF. As DNA, the CDR3 is TGTGCCATCAGTGAGGGCGGACAGGTCACTGAAGCTTTCTTT.